This T cell receptor (beta chain) was sequenced during a study of OX40 agonist ivuxolimab in advanced cancers. For the study at large: The treatment was a fully human IgG2 OX40 agonist, ivuxolimab. Patients in dose escalation had liver, melanoma, kidney or head and neck cancers. From roughly 23 to 85 years was the age range, with a mean of about 56 years, and over 70% were male. Prior checkpoint blockade (anti-PD-1, anti-PD-L1 or anti-CTLA-4) was permitted; roughly 40% had it.

This clone was observed a few times. Method: immunoSEQ multiplex PCR; TCRdb's copy keeps in-frame clones and lacks some. The sample records fewer than 60,000 clones, approximately 79% being singletons. The origin of this receptor is an adult with an advanced solid tumor such as melanoma, head and neck, liver or kidney cancer. Sequences were derived from CD4+ or CD8+ T cells sorted from blood, sampled in a trial of the OX40 agonist ivuxolimab.

CDR3 coding DNA: TGTGCCAGCAGCTTGGTTGTAAGCCAAGAGACCCAGTACTTC. This encodes CASSLVVSQETQYF. This chain uses TRBV7-2 with TRBJ2-5; no clear D. V was pared by 3 bases and J by 1 base, with 9 bases between. The CDR3 loop spans 14 amino acids. Germline values: CDR1 SGHTA, CDR2 FQGNSA.